The T cell receptor beta chain described here comes from a study of blood T cell repertoires in COVID-19. Libraries were prepared by immunoSEQ multiplex PCR; TCRdb keeps only in-frame clonotypes and omits some of them. The sample lists roughly 150,000 clones, approximately 80% seen once, with 10% to 15% in the top ten. Between the trimmed V and J ends, which lost 0 bases and 4 bases, there was a span of 11 bases. The CDR3 extends over 15 amino acids. Germline V gene lookup returns CDR1 LGHDT and CDR2 YNNKEL (reference sequence). The sample was peripheral blood. The gene calls are TRBV3-1 (or the pseudogene TRBV3-2) and TRBJ2-3; D remains ambiguous. This sequence was found in a man in his 70s who had recovered from COVID-19. CDR3 loop: CASSQDPEGADTQYF. DNA for the CDR3: TGTGCCAGCAGCCAAGACCCGGAAGGAGCAGATACGCAGTATTTT.